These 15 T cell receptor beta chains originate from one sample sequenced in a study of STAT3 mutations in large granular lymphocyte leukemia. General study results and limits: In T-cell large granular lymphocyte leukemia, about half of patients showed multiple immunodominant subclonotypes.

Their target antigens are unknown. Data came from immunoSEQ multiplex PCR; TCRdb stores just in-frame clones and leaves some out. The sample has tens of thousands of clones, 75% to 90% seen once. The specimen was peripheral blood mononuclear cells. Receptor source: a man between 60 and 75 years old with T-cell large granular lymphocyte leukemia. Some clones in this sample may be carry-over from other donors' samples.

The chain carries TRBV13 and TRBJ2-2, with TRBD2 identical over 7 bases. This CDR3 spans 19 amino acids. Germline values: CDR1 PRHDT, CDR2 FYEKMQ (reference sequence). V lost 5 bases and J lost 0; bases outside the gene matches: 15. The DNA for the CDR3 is TGTGCCAGCAGCCCAGGGAGGGCCCACGGGCGCTCGAACACCGGGGAGCTGTTTTTT. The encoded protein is CASSPGRAHGRSNTGELFF.

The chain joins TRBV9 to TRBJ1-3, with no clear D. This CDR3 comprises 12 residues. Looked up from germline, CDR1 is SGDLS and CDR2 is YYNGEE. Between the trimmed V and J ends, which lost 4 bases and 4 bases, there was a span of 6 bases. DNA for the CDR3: TGTGCCAGCAGCAATCCCGGAAACACCATATATTTT. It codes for CASSNPGNTIYF.

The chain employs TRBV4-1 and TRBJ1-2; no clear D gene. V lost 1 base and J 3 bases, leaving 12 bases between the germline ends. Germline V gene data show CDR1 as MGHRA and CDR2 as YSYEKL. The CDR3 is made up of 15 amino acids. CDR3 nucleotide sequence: TGCGCCAGCAGCCAAGCGGAGACAACCCACTATGGCTACACCTTC. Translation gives CASSQAETTHYGYTF.

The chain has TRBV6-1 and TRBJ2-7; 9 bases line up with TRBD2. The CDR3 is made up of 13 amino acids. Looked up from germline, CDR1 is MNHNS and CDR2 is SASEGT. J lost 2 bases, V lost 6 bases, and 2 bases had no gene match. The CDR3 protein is CASRTSGPYEQYF. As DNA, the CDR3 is TGTGCCAGCAGGACTAGCGGACCCTACGAGCAGTACTTC.

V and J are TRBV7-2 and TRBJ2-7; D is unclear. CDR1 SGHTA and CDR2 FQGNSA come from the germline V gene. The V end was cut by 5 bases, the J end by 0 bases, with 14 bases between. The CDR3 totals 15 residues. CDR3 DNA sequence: TGTGCCAGCAGCCTGAGAACGGGCGGCTCCTACGAGCAGTACTTC. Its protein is CASSLRTGGSYEQYF.

The CDR3 reads CATSSVQSFGGLSHEQYF. The CDR3 region has the DNA TGTGCCACCAGCAGCGTCCAATCCTTCGGTGGGCTATCGCACGAGCAGTACTTC. The chain couples TRBV15 to TRBJ2-7, with D unclear. The germline V and J ends were trimmed by 3 bases and 5 bases, with 26 bases remaining between them. This CDR3 has 18 residues. In germline, CDR1 is LNHNV, CDR2 YYDKDF (reference sequence). Full variable domain (rest looked up from reference TRBV15 and TRBJ2-7): DAMVIQNPRYQVTQFGKPVTLSCSQTLNHNVMYWYQQKSSQAPKLLFHYYDKDFNNEADTPDNFQSRRPNTSFCFLDIRSPGLGDTAMYLCATSSVQSFGGLSHEQYFGPGTRLTVT.

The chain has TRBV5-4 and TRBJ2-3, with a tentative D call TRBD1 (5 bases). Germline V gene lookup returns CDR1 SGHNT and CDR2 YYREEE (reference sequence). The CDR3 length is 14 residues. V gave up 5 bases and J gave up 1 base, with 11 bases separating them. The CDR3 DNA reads TGTGCCAGCAGTGTGCTAGGGGGCACAGATACGCAGTATTTT. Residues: CASSVLGGTDTQYF.

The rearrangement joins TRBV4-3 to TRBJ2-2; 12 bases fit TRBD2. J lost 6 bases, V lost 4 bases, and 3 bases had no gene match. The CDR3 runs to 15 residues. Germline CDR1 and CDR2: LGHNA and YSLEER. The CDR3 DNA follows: TGCGCCAGCAGCCGGACTAGCGGGATGTCCGGGGAGCTGTTTTTT. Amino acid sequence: CASSRTSGMSGELFF.

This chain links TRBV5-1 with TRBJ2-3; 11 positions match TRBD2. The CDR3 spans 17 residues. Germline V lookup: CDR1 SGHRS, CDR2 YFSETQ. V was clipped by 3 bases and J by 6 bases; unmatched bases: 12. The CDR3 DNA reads TGCGCCAGCAGCTCCTTAAGTAGCGGGAGGGCCGAGGATACGCAGTATTTT. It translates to CASSSLSSGRAEDTQYF.

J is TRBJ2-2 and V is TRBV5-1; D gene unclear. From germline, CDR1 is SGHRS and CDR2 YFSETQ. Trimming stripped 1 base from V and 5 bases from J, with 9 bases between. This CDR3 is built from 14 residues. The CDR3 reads CASSLSTDTGELFF. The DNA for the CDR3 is TGCGCCAGCAGCTTGTCGACTGATACCGGGGAGCTGTTTTTT. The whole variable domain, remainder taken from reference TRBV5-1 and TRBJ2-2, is KAGVTQTPRYLIKTRGQQVTLSCSPISGHRSVSWYQQTPGQGLQFLFEYFSETQRNKGNFPGRFSGRQFSNSRSEMNVSTLELGDSALYLCASSLSTDTGELFFGEGSRLTVL.

The CDR3 loop is CASSLGHMNTEAFF. The CDR3 DNA reads as TGTGCCAGCAGCTTAGGGCACATGAACACTGAAGCTTTCTTT. The chain carries TRBV7-8 and TRBJ1-1; no definite D call. Germline V gives CDR1 SGHVS, CDR2 FQNEAQ. V lost 1 base and J 0 bases, leaving 6 bases between the germline ends. The CDR3 loop spans 14 amino acids.

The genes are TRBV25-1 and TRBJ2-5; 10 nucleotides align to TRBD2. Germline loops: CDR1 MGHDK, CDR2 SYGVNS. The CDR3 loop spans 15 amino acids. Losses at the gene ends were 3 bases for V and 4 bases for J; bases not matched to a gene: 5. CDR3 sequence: CASSDSGRAGETQYF. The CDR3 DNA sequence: TGTGCCAGCAGTGACAGCGGGAGGGCCGGAGAGACCCAGTACTTC.

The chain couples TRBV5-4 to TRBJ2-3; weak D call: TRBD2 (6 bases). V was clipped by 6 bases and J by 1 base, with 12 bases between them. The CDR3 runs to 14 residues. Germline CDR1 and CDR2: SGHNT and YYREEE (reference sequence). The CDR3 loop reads CASTPGGGTDTQYF. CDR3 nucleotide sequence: TGTGCCAGCACCCCCGGAGGGGGCACAGATACGCAGTATTTT.

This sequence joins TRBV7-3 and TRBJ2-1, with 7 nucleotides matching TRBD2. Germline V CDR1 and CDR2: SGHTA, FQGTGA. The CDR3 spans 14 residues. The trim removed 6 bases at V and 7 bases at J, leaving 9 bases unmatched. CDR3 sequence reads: CASSSAGETNEQFF. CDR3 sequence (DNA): TGTGCCAGCAGTTCGGCGGGAGAGACTAATGAGCAGTTCTTC.

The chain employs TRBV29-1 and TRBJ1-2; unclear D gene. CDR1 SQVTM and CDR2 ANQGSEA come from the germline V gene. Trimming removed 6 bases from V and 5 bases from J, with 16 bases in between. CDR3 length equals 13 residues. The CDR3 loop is CSVTWTDGYGYTF. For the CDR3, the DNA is TGCAGCGTGACCTGGACGGATGGATATGGCTACACCTTC.